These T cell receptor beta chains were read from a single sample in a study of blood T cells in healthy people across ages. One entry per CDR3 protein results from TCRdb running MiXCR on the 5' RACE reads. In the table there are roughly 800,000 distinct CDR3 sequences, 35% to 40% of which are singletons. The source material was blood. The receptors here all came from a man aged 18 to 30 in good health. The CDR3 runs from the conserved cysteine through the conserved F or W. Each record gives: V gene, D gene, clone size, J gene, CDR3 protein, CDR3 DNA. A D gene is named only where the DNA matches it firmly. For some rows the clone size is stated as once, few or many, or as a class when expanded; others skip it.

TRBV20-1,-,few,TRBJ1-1,CSAPRQTNTEAFF,TGCAGTGCCCCTCGCCAGACCAACACTGAAGCTTTCTTT
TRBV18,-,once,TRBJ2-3,CASSPFGGSDTQYF,TGTGCCAGCTCACCTTTCGGGGGATCCGATACGCAGTATTTT
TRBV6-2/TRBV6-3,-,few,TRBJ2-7,CASTSEGGNEQYF,TGTGCCAGCACCTCCGAAGGCGGGAACGAGCAGTACTTC
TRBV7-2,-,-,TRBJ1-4,CASSKGLDEKLFF,TGTGCCAGCTCGAAGGGGTTGGATGAAAAACTGTTTTTT
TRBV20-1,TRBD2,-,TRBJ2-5,CSAVPGLAGAFQETQYF,TGCAGTGCTGTACCGGGACTAGCGGGGGCCTTCCAAGAGACCCAGTACTTC
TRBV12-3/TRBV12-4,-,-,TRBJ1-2,CASSLSPDGYTF,TGTGCCAGCAGTTTGAGCCCTGACGGCTACACCTTC
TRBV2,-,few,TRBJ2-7,CASSEAGYEQYF,TGTGCCAGCAGTGAAGCTGGGTACGAGCAGTACTTC
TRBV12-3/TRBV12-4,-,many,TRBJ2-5,CASSLMGPGETQYF,TGTGCCAGCAGTTTAATGGGACCGGGGGAGACCCAGTACTTC
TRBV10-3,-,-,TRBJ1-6,CAISEGGASYNSPLHF,TGTGCCATCTCGGAGGGCGGGGCTTCCTATAATTCACCCCTCCACTTT
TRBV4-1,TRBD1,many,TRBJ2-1,CASSQEGQGSYNEQFF,TGCGCCAGCAGCCAGGAGGGACAGGGCTCCTACAATGAGCAGTTCTTC
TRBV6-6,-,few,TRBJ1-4,CASRHTDRGEKLFF,TGTGCCAGCAGACATACCGATCGCGGTGAAAAACTGTTTTTT
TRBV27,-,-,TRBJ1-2,CASSLSSGRTYGYTF,TGTGCCAGCAGTTTATCGAGTGGCAGGACCTATGGCTACACCTTC
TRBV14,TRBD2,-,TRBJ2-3,CASSQVAGGRTSTDTQYF,TGTGCCAGCAGCCAAGTAGCGGGGGGCCGAACTAGCACAGATACGCAGTATTTT
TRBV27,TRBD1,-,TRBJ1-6,CASSLWALAGQGDSPLHF,TGTGCCAGCAGTTTATGGGCCCTAGCCGGACAGGGGGATTCACCCCTCCACTTT
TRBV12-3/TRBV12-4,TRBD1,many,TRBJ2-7,CASSRDRGTYEQYF,TGTGCCAGCAGTCGGGACAGGGGCACCTACGAGCAGTACTTC
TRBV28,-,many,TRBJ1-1,CATNSRAPRQAFF,TGTGCCACCAACTCTCGGGCCCCCCGGCAAGCTTTCTTT